Included here is one T cell receptor beta chain sequence, with context. What it binds is unknown. The time point: baseline, week 1 (first vaccination visit). Treatment specified: pre-vaccination baseline after standard-of-care therapy. Astrocytomas that were new, WHO grade 3 or 4, IDH1-mutant and ATRX-lost were present in the donors. V gave up 4 bases and J gave up 2 bases, with 7 bases separating them. In germline, CDR1 is SGHRS, CDR2 YFSETQ. The CDR3 extends over 13 amino acids. This specimen comes from a study of a mutant IDH1 vaccine in newly diagnosed glioma. Across the whole study: It was radiotherapy, temozolomide, or both that patients received previously, with most receiving both.

Study conclusions and caveats: Of the patients, 80% to 95% had vaccine-induced immune responses.

TCRdb's copy holds only in-frame clones and misses some; the assay was immunoSEQ multiplex PCR. This sample has roughly 84,000 clones, with over 75% found just once. The source of this sequence is a man between 40 and 49 years old with glioma. Some clones in this sample may be carry-over from other donors' samples. The sequencing used PBMCs, collected from a glioma patient treated with radiotherapy, temozolomide or both. The V call is TRBV5-1, the J call TRBJ1-5, with no clear D. This CDR3 is CASSTEGNQPQHF. The CDR3, as DNA: TGCGCCAGCAGCACAGAAGGCAATCAGCCCCAGCATTTT.